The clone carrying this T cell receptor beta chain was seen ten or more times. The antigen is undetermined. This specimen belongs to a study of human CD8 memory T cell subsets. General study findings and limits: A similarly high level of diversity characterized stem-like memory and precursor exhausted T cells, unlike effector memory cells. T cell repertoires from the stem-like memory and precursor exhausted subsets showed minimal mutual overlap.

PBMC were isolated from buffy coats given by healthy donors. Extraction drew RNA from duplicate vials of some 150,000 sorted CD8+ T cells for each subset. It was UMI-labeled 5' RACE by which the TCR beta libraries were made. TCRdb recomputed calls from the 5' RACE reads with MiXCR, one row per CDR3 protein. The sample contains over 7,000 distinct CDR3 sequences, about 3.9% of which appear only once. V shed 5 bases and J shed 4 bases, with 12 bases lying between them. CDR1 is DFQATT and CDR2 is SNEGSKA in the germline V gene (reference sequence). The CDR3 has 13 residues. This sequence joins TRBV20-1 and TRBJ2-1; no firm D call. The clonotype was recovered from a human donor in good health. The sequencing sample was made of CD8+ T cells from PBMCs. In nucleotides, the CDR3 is TGCAGTGCTCGGGCCCCAATGTACAATGAGCAGTTCTTC. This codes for CSARAPMYNEQFF.